Below are 27 T cell receptor beta chains sequenced from a single sample in a study of response to subunit inactivated influenza vaccine. MiXCR was run by TCRdb on the RT-PCR reads, yielding one entry per CDR3 protein. Here the sample spans around 850,000 distinct CDR3 sequences, about 18% being singletons. The specimen was PBMCs from blood, collected more than 4 days after vaccination. These receptor sequences come from a man aged 45-65 years who received an inactivated influenza vaccine.

A few counts support this clonotype. The chain uses TRBV7-3 and TRBJ2-5; TRBD1 is a possible D gene (5 bases). Germline V gene data show CDR1 as SGHTA and CDR2 as FQGTGA. The CDR3 contains 15 residues. V was clipped by 1 base and J by 7 bases, with 16 bases between them. The CDR3 reads CASSLIHRNAGTQYF. CDR3 nucleotide sequence: TGTGCCAGCAGCTTAATTCACAGGAATGCAGGGACCCAGTACTTC.

This clonotype was observed a handful of times. This rearrangement joins TRBV6-2 or TRBV6-3 to TRBJ2-7; 7 bases are a match to TRBD2. Germline loops: CDR1 MNHEY, CDR2 SVGEGT. The V and J ends lost 5 bases and 3 bases, in that order; junction bases with no gene match: 10. The CDR3 sequence is 15 residues long. In DNA form, the CDR3 reads TGTGCCAGCAGTCCCTACGGGGGGATACACTACGAGCAGTACTTC. Encoded protein: CASSPYGGIHYEQYF.

The chain couples TRBV7-2 to TRBJ2-3, with 7 bases matching TRBD2. From germline, CDR1 is SGHTA and CDR2 FQGNSA. Germline trimming cut 5 bases from V and 5 bases from J; bases unmatched to any gene: 7. The CDR3 is 14 residues long. CDR3 DNA sequence: TGTGCCAGCAGCCAAGGGCTAGCGGAAGATACGCAGTATTTT. As protein: CASSQGLAEDTQYF.

The rearrangement joins TRBV20-1 to TRBJ2-3; D is possibly TRBD1 or TRBD2 (6 bases each). Trimming removed 4 bases at V and 3 bases at J, with 20 bases between. Germline loops: CDR1 DFQATT, CDR2 SNEGSKA (reference sequence). The CDR3 spans 16 residues. CDR3 amino acids: CSATGGWGAHTDTQYF. The CDR3 DNA reads as TGCAGTGCTACCGGGGGCTGGGGGGCCCATACAGATACGCAGTATTTT.

This rearrangement joins TRBV10-3 to TRBJ2-5; D not resolved. CDR3 length: 13 residues. Trimming removed 2 bases at V and 5 bases at J, with 9 bases between. Germline V CDR1 and CDR2: ENHRY, SYGVKD. The CDR3 loop reads CAISEPLRETQYF. The CDR3 coding sequence is TGTGCCATCAGTGAGCCCTTAAGGGAGACCCAGTACTTC.

This clonotype showed up just a few times. This chain uses TRBV11-2 with TRBJ2-7, with TRBD2 identical over 8 bases. Germline assignment: CDR1 SGHAT and CDR2 FQNNGV. The ends lost 5 bases at V and 3 bases at J; junction bases unmatched: 6. The CDR3 is made up of 14 amino acids. CDR3 coding DNA: TGTGCCAGCAGCCTCATAGCGGGGCACTACGAGCAGTACTTC. Amino acids: CASSLIAGHYEQYF.

The chain combines TRBV18 with TRBJ1-3; TRBD1 aligns across 9 bases. V lost 4 bases and J lost 0; bases outside the gene matches: 7. This CDR3 comprises 17 residues. Germline CDR1 is KGHSH and CDR2 is LQKENI. The CDR3, as DNA: TGTGCCAGCTCACTAGCCGGGACAGGGAGCTCTGGAAACACCATATATTTT. Residues: CASSLAGTGSSGNTIYF.

This clonotype was counted many times. This rearrangement joins TRBV24-1 to TRBJ2-5, with a tentative D call TRBD1 (6 bases). V was shortened by 4 bases and J by 8 bases, with 19 bases between the two germline ends. The germline V gene has CDR1 KGHDR and CDR2 SFDVKD. There are 15 residues in the CDR3. The CDR3 is CATSEVTGTLSTQYF. Here the CDR3 DNA reads TGTGCCACCAGTGAGGTAACAGGGACCCTCTCAACCCAGTACTTC.

V and J are TRBV12-3 or TRBV12-4 and TRBJ1-2; no definite D call. The ends were cut back, 4 bases at V and 2 bases at J, with 8 bases in the middle. The CDR3 spans 13 residues. CDR3 nucleotide sequence: TGTGCCAGCAGTTCTCGGGAAAACTATGGCTACACCTTC. It encodes CASSSRENYGYTF.

This chain joins TRBV7-8 and TRBJ2-1, with TRBD1 as a possible D gene (5 bases). V shed 4 bases and J shed 0 bases, with 13 bases lying between them. The CDR3 totals 16 residues. Germline CDR1 is SGHVS and CDR2 is FQNEAQ. The CDR3 DNA reads as TGTGCCAGCAGCTCCCCCAGGGCCGTCTCCTACAATGAGCAGTTCTTC. It codes for CASSSPRAVSYNEQFF.

In its sample, this clonotype was seen a few times. In DNA, the CDR3 is TGTGCCAGCAGTTTATCCCCCTTCCTTGGTAGCTCCTACAATGAGCAGTTCTTC. It translates to CASSLSPFLGSSYNEQFF. J is TRBJ2-1 and V is TRBV28; D remains unclear. The V gene lost 1 base and the J gene lost 0 bases, with 16 bases spanning the gap. Germline CDR1 reads MDHEN; CDR2 reads SYDVKM. The CDR3 spans 18 residues.

This clonotype was seen only a few times. The genes are TRBV5-1 and TRBJ2-3; tentatively, D is TRBD2 (6 bases). Trimming stripped 0 bases from V and 0 bases from J, with 8 bases between. Per the germline V gene, CDR1 is SGHRS and CDR2 is YFSETQ. The CDR3 runs 15 residues. DNA of the CDR3: TGCGCCAGCAGCTTGGTAGGACTAAGCACAGATACGCAGTATTTT. Its translation is CASSLVGLSTDTQYF.

In its sample, this clonotype was seen many times. This sequence joins TRBV5-1 and TRBJ1-6, with 7 bases fitting TRBD1. Germline loops: CDR1 SGHRS, CDR2 YFSETQ. The length of the CDR3 is 15 residues. J was trimmed by 5 bases and V by 4 bases; bases with no gene match: 6. CDR3 amino acids: CASSHGQADNSPLHF. The CDR3 DNA reads as TGCGCCAGCAGCCACGGACAGGCAGATAATTCACCCCTCCACTTT.

This clonotype came up a few times. The chain is built from TRBV11-2 and TRBJ1-1, with TRBD1 as a possible D gene (5 bases). The germline V and J ends were trimmed by 3 bases and 7 bases, with 12 bases remaining between them. The CDR3 loop spans 13 amino acids. From germline, CDR1 is SGHAT and CDR2 FQNNGV. Here the CDR3 DNA reads TGTGCCAGCAGCTTGGGGGTTGGCGGTGAAGCTTTCTTT. Its translation is CASSLGVGGEAFF. Variable domain in full (rest from reference TRBV11-2 and TRBJ1-1): EAGVAQSPRYKIIEKRQSVAFWCNPISGHATLYWYQQILGQGPKLLIQFQNNGVVDDSQLPKDRFSAERLKGVDSTLKIQPAKLEDSAVYLCASSLGVGGEAFFGQGTRLTVV.

This clonotype was observed a handful of times. CDR3 amino acids: CASSVWNTGELFF. The CDR3, as DNA: TGTGCCAGCAGTGTCTGGAACACCGGGGAGCTGTTTTTT. The chain joins TRBV25-1 to TRBJ2-2; no clear D. CDR3 length: 13 residues. Trimming left V 4 bases short and J 1 base short, with 4 bases between. Germline values: CDR1 MGHDK, CDR2 SYGVNS.

This clonotype was found many times. The chain combines TRBV15 with TRBJ2-7; possible D gene TRBD2, 6 bases. The germline CDR1 and CDR2 sequences are LNHNV and YYDKDF (reference sequence). The ends were cut back, 3 bases at V and 4 bases at J, with 19 bases in the middle. The CDR3 covers 16 residues. The CDR3 sequence: CATSRYGGSGAYEQYF. The CDR3 DNA sequence: TGTGCCACCAGCAGGTACGGAGGGAGCGGAGCTTACGAGCAGTACTTC.

The chain has TRBV28 and TRBJ2-7; the D gene is possibly TRBD2 (6 bases). This CDR3 is 11 amino acids long. Trimming left V 5 bases short and J 11 bases short, with 13 bases between. The germline V gene has CDR1 MDHEN and CDR2 SYDVKM. CDR3 amino acids: CASSNGGEKYF. The CDR3 DNA is TGTGCCAGCAGTAACGGCGGGGAGAAGTACTTC. The variable domain in full, with the rest retrieved from reference TRBV28 and TRBJ2-7, is DVKVTQSSRYLVKRTGEKVFLECVQDMDHENMFWYRQDPGLGLRLIYFSYDVKMKEKGDIPEGYSVSREKKERFSLILESASTNQTSMYLCASSNGGEKYFGPGTRLTVT.

The rearrangement joins TRBV4-1 to TRBJ2-1, with 10 bases that match TRBD2. V shed 4 bases, J shed 3 bases, and the junction held 9 bases outside the gene matches. CDR1 is MGHRA and CDR2 is YSYEKL in the germline V gene. This CDR3 has 17 amino acids. The CDR3 loop reads CASSPGGSGGYYNEQFF. Written as DNA, the CDR3 is TGCGCCAGCAGCCCCGGTGGTAGCGGGGGGTACTACAATGAGCAGTTCTTC.

The gene calls are TRBV3-1 and TRBJ2-7, with 9 bases aligning to TRBD2. J lost 4 bases, V lost 8 bases, and 6 bases had no gene match. Germline values: CDR1 LGHDT, CDR2 YNNKEL (reference sequence). The CDR3 consists of 13 residues. The CDR3, as DNA: TGTGCCAGCTGCCTGACTAGCGGTTACGAGCAGTACTTC. Its translation: CASCLTSGYEQYF.

Concerning this clonotype itself: Possible read error: a much larger clone is one base away. CDR3 coding DNA: TGTGACAGCAGTTTCGGTGTGAAAGAGACCCAGTACTTC. Its protein product is CDSSFGVKETQYF. The V gene is TRBV12-3 or TRBV12-4, the J gene TRBJ2-5, with D unclear. The CDR3 contains 13 residues.

This sequence joins TRBV28 and TRBJ2-5, with TRBD1 matching over 8 bases. Germline lookup yields CDR1 MDHEN and CDR2 SYDVKM. Trimming took 5 bases from V and 5 from J; bases not matched to a gene: 16. There are 17 residues in the CDR3. CDR3 sequence: CASSLDTLRTGRETQYF. The CDR3 DNA follows: TGTGCCAGCAGTCTGGACACTCTTCGGACAGGGAGGGAGACCCAGTACTTC.

The V and J genes are TRBV4-1 and TRBJ1-5; D is unclear. Germline CDR1 and CDR2: MGHRA and YSYEKL. V lost 1 base and J 0 bases, leaving 13 bases between the germline ends. The CDR3 has 17 residues. The CDR3 coding sequence is TGCGCCAGCAGCCAAGCAAACAGTGCTTATAGCAATCAGCCCCAGCATTTT. Translation gives CASSQANSAYSNQPQHF.

V gene TRBV7-9 combines with J gene TRBJ2-3; 8 positions match TRBD2. Germline V gene data show CDR1 as SEHNR and CDR2 as FQNEAQ (reference sequence). Trimming at V came to 1 base and at J to 4 bases, leaving 7 bases not matched to a gene. The length of the CDR3 is 16 residues. Written as DNA, the CDR3 is TGTGCCAGCAGCTTAGGTGAAGCGGGGGTGTCAGATACGCAGTATTTT. This gives the protein CASSLGEAGVSDTQYF.

This rearrangement joins TRBV20-1 to TRBJ1-6; D is unresolved. The CDR3 runs to 16 residues. V was pared by 0 bases and J by 8 bases, with 17 bases between. In germline, CDR1 is DFQATT, CDR2 SNEGSKA (reference sequence). The CDR3 DNA reads as TGCAGTGCTAGAGATCCGGGAACAGCGTCTTATTCACCCCTCCACTTT. It encodes CSARDPGTASYSPLHF.

The V gene is TRBV29-1, the J gene TRBJ1-2; 7 bases are shared with TRBD1. The CDR3 is made up of 14 amino acids. Losses at the gene ends were 1 base for V and 2 bases for J; bases not matched to a gene: 4. Germline CDR1 SQVTM, CDR2 ANQGSEA. CDR3 coding DNA: TGCAGCGTTGAAGCCGGGACAGAGAACTATGGCTACACCTTC. It codes for CSVEAGTENYGYTF.

The chain uses TRBV12-3 or TRBV12-4 and TRBJ2-3; D might be TRBD1 (5 bases). This CDR3 has 14 amino acids. The V gene lost 2 bases and the J gene lost 1 base, with 7 bases spanning the gap. CDR3: CASSLTRGTDTQYF. The CDR3, as DNA: TGTGCCAGCAGTTTAACCAGGGGCACAGATACGCAGTATTTT.

This clonotype was picked up a small number of times. This chain joins TRBV7-2 and TRBJ2-5, with 13 bases lining up with TRBD2. This CDR3 contains 16 residues. Germline lookup yields CDR1 SGHTA and CDR2 FQGNSA. V dropped 5 bases and J dropped 1; count of bases not matched to a gene: 4. CDR3 protein: CASSRGTSGVQETQYF. CDR3 DNA sequence: TGTGCCAGCAGCCGCGGGACTAGCGGGGTCCAAGAGACCCAGTACTTC.